The clone carrying this TCR beta chain occurred many times. Antigen specificity is unknown. An equimolar mix of two oligonucleotides served as the beta constant-region primer for TRBC1 and TRBC2. Ligated cDNA was amplified by four rounds of PCR with nested alpha and beta constant-region primers and SP2. A single record per CDR3 protein comes from TCRdb applying MiXCR to the UMI-ligation and nested PCR reads. Counted here are about 90,000 distinct CDR3 sequences, around 7% occurring once; the ten biggest clones make up around 1.5%. This sample stems from a study of naive and memory T cell subsets. Sequential positive selection took CD4 T cells first, then CD8 T cells. V lost 2 bases to trimming and J lost 5 bases; unmatched junction nucleotides: 5. This CDR3 contains 15 residues. Germline V gene data show CDR1 as LGHNA and CDR2 as YNFKEQ. General study points: Over 85% of naive TCR sequences appeared only once after error correction, unlike memory subsets.

The V and J genes are TRBV4-2 and TRBJ1-1, with 10 bases identical to TRBD1. This receptor was obtained from a human donor in good health. Sequencing input: central memory CD4+ T cells from blood. Here the CDR3 DNA reads TGTGCCAGCAGCCAACCTGGGACAGGGGTTACTGAAGCTTTCTTT. Translation gives CASSQPGTGVTEAFF.